Following are 29 T cell receptor beta chains from one sample sequenced in a study of CD8+CD57+ T cells in acquired aplastic anemia. Only patients with CD8+CD57+ cell expansion on flow cytometry were chosen for sequencing. Genomic DNA, serving as template, underwent TCR beta VDJ and CDR3 profiling. MiXCR was run by TCRdb on the reads, yielding one entry per CDR3 protein. The sample has approximately 160,000 distinct CDR3 sequences; more than 45% are singletons. Sequencing input: sorted CD4+, CD8+, or CD8+CD57+ T cells (not recorded which) from PBMCs. These receptors originate from a human donor with aplastic anemia.

This clonotype has a count of ten or more. The CDR3 nucleotides are TGTGCCAGTAGTATAAAAAAGACAGTTTTCCGCCACCAGTTCTTC. Translation gives CASSIKKTVFRHQFF. V usage is TRBV19 and J usage is TRBJ2-5; tentative D call: TRBD1 (5 bases). The J call could be wrong; TRBJ2-1 is a better fit for the DNA end. The germline CDR1 and CDR2 sequences are LNHDA and SQIVND (reference sequence). This CDR3 is built from 15 residues.

This chain uses TRBV10-3 with TRBJ1-1; the match to TRBD1 covers 9 bases. The germline V gene encodes CDR1 ENHRY and CDR2 SYGVKD. This CDR3 contains 13 residues. V trimming: 6 bases; J trimming: 4 bases; junction bases outside the gene matches: 3. The CDR3 DNA follows: TGTGCCATCAGGCCGGGACAGGGCACTGAAGCTTTCTTT. Its translation: CAIRPGQGTEAFF.

V and J are TRBV27 and TRBJ1-2; 7 bases are shared with TRBD1. The CDR3 consists of 15 residues. Germline-derived CDR1 and CDR2 are MNHEY and SMNVEV (reference sequence). J was trimmed by 8 bases and V by 1 base; bases with no gene match: 10. CDR3 DNA: TGTGCCAGCAGTTTATACTCCGACAGGGCATCGGGCTACACCTTC. This gives the protein CASSLYSDRASGYTF.

This clonotype was picked up a small number of times. A much larger clone is a single base away; this may be a read error. V gene TRBV5-4 combines with J gene TRBJ2-7; a possible D gene is TRBD1 (6 bases). From germline, CDR1 is SGHNT and CDR2 YYREEE (reference sequence). Trimming left V 6 bases short and J 0 bases short, with 10 bases between. This CDR3 is built from 13 residues. In DNA, the CDR3 is TGTGCCAGCACCCTGACAGGCTCCTACGAGCAGTACGTC. Amino acids: CASTLTGSYEQYV.

This clonotype has more than one count but fewer than ten. The V call is TRBV10-3, the J call TRBJ2-7; tentatively, D is TRBD1 (6 bases). Germline V CDR1 and CDR2: ENHRY, SYGVKD. The CDR3 contains 15 residues. Trimming took off 4 bases at V and 6 bases at J, with 19 bases between the two ends. The CDR3 DNA follows: TGTGCCATCAGTGGAACCGGGACACCGAATTTCGAGCAGTACGTC. This codes for CAISGTGTPNFEQYV.

This clonotype occurred a few times. This chain uses TRBV25-1 with TRBJ2-1, with D perhaps matching TRBD1 or TRBD2 (5 bases each). Germline V gene lookup returns CDR1 MGHDK and CDR2 SYGVNS. The CDR3 loop spans 14 amino acids. V was shortened by 7 bases and J by 0 bases, with 10 bases between the two germline ends. The CDR3 region is CASNLGTSYNEQFF. DNA of the CDR3: TGTGCCAGCAATTTGGGGACCTCCTACAATGAGCAGTTCTTC.

V is TRBV7-2 and J is TRBJ2-3; TRBD2 might be the D (5 bases). The CDR3 totals 13 residues. In germline, CDR1 is SGHTA, CDR2 FQGNSA. Deletions cut 8 bases from V and 2 bases from J, with 11 bases between. As DNA, the CDR3 is TGTGCCAGCCTACGAGGGCTCACAGATACGCAGTATTTT. Its translation: CASLRGLTDTQYF.

In its sample, this clonotype was seen once. This rearrangement joins TRBV15 to TRBJ1-5, with a possible D match to TRBD1 (6 bases). Germline CDR1 and CDR2: LNHNV and YYDKDF (reference sequence). The CDR3 sequence is 12 residues long. V dropped 11 bases and J dropped 3 bases, with 11 bases sitting between them. The CDR3 DNA follows: TGTGCCTCAGGACAGTTCAATCAGCCCCAGCATTTT. It encodes CASGQFNQPQHF.

J is TRBJ1-2 and V is TRBV2; D possibly corresponds to TRBD1 (5 bases). The germline V gene encodes CDR1 SNHLY and CDR2 FYNNEI. This CDR3 spans 14 amino acids. The V gene lost 3 bases and the J gene lost 2 bases, with 10 bases spanning the gap. The CDR3: CASSDQGSNYGYTF. CDR3 sequence (DNA): TGTGCCAGCAGTGATCAGGGTTCGAACTATGGCTACACCTTC.

This clonotype was counted at least ten times. The rearrangement uses TRBV19 and TRBJ1-3; the D is unclear. CDR1 is LNHDA, CDR2 SQIVND, per germline (reference sequence). The CDR3 is made up of 15 amino acids. V lost 1 base to trimming and J lost 0 bases, with 7 bases between them. As DNA, the CDR3 is TGTGCCAGTAGTATAGGAGCGTCCTCTGGAAACACCATATATTTT. Amino acids: CASSIGASSGNTIYF.

This clonotype was observed a handful of times. This chain uses TRBV11-3 with TRBJ2-2, with D maybe TRBD2 (6 bases). This CDR3 is 15 amino acids long. Germline assignment: CDR1 SGHNT and CDR2 YENEEA. V was clipped by 5 bases and J by 4 bases, with 14 bases between them. The CDR3 protein is CASSPGESPTGELFF. For the CDR3, the DNA is TGTGCCAGCAGCCCGGGGGAGTCCCCCACCGGGGAGCTGTTTTTT.

This clonotype has a count of ten or more. The V and J genes are TRBV6-5 and TRBJ2-1; 8 nucleotides match TRBD1. Germline loops: CDR1 MNHEY, CDR2 SVGAGI. This CDR3 has 15 amino acids. V shed 7 bases and J 3 bases; nucleotides not matched to a gene: 8. In DNA, the CDR3 is TGTGCCAGCACCGGCCGGGACAGGAACTACAATGAGCAGTTCTTC. Its translation: CASTGRDRNYNEQFF.

The rearrangement links TRBV2 to TRBJ2-7, with TRBD2 matching over 7 bases. The germline gives CDR1 SNHLY, CDR2 FYNNEI. Trimming at V came to 4 bases and at J to 3 bases, leaving 9 bases not matched to a gene. The CDR3 is 15 amino acids. For the CDR3, the DNA is TGTGCCAGCAGTGCTATGGGGGGGGGATACTACGAGCAGTACTTC. Protein: CASSAMGGGYYEQYF.

This clonotype was seen many times. V gene TRBV20-1 combines with J gene TRBJ2-2, with D possibly matching TRBD1 (6 bases). V was pared by 1 base and J by 1 base, with 13 bases between. The CDR3 spans 16 residues. The germline CDR1 and CDR2 sequences are DFQATT and SNEGSKA (reference sequence). CDR3 sequence reads: CSARGSPGQNTGELFF. Here the CDR3 DNA reads TGCAGTGCTAGAGGTTCTCCGGGACAGAACACCGGGGAGCTGTTTTTT.

This clonotype was observed once. The CDR3 loop reads CSVEGRGSETQYF. The CDR3, as DNA: TGCAGCGTTGAGGGGCGGGGATCCGAGACCCAGTACTTC. The chain combines TRBV29-1 with TRBJ2-5, with a tentative D call TRBD2 (6 bases). V was shortened by 3 bases and J by 5 bases, with 13 bases between the two germline ends. There are 13 residues in the CDR3. Germline-derived CDR1 and CDR2 are SQVTM and ANQGSEA.

Ten or more counts support this clonotype. Here the CDR3 DNA reads TGTGCCAGCAGTGCGGACAGGGATAAGTTCTTC. It specifies CASSADRDKFF. This chain uses TRBV2 with TRBJ2-1; 8 positions match TRBD1. CDR1 is SNHLY, CDR2 FYNNEI, per germline. The CDR3 totals 11 residues. The junction had 4 bases not matched to a gene; V was cut back by 4 bases and J by 14 bases.

This clonotype has at least ten counts. The V call is TRBV5-8, the J call TRBJ1-3; 7 bases are a match to TRBD1. Unmatched junction bases numbered 7, after V lost 0 bases and J lost 7 bases. CDR3 length: 15 amino acids. Germline CDR1 is SGHTS and CDR2 is YDEGEE. The CDR3 here is CASSLDRGRGNTIYF. CDR3 bases: TGTGCCAGCAGCTTGGACAGGGGACGGGGGAACACCATATATTTT.

The V and J genes are TRBV3-1 and TRBJ1-4; no definite D call. The CDR3 totals 14 residues. The germline V gene has CDR1 LGHDT and CDR2 YNNKEL (reference sequence). The ends were cut back, 4 bases at V and 4 bases at J, with 10 bases in the middle. CDR3 sequence (DNA): TGTGCCAGCAGCCCTCCTATACGTAATGAAAAACTGTTTTTT. Translation gives CASSPPIRNEKLFF. The full variable domain, its missing parts supplied by reference TRBV3-1 and TRBJ1-4, is DTAVSQTPKYLVTQMGNDKSIKCEQNLGHDTMYWYKQDSKKFLKIMFSYNNKELIINETVPNRFSPKSPDKAHLNLHINSLELGDSAVYFCASSPPIRNEKLFFGSGTQLSVL.

To note about this clonotype: Possible read error: a much larger clone is one base away. V and J are TRBV4-3 and TRBJ1-4; TRBD1 matches at 9 bases. In germline, CDR1 is LGHNA, CDR2 YSLEER. CDR3 length: 15 residues. The CDR3 sequence: CAGSHPQGANEKLFF. In DNA form, the CDR3 reads TGCGCCGGCAGCCACCCACAGGGGGCGAACGAAAAACTGTTTTTT.

This clonotype was observed many times. V gene TRBV6-6 combines with J gene TRBJ1-1, with D hard to call. The length of the CDR3 is 13 residues. The germline V and J ends were trimmed by 2 bases and 3 bases, with 7 bases remaining between them. Germline V lookup: CDR1 MNHNY, CDR2 SVGAGI (reference sequence). CDR3 nucleotides: TGTGCCAGCAGTTACAGGCAGTACACTGAAGCTTTCTTT. It translates to CASSYRQYTEAFF.

About this clonotype itself: Possible read error: a much larger clone is one base away. The J gene is TRBJ1-2, the V gene TRBV7-6, with 9 bases that match TRBD1. The germline CDR1 and CDR2 sequences are SGHVS and FNYEAQ. This CDR3 region has 19 residues. The CDR3 here is CASGLVYSGQGGTNHGYTF. In DNA, the CDR3 is TGTGCCAGCGGCTTAGTTTATTCGGGACAGGGTGGGACTAACCATGGCTACACCTTC.

The chain is built from TRBV6-1 and TRBJ1-2; 9 bases agree with TRBD1. This CDR3 comprises 13 residues. Germline V gene data show CDR1 as MNHNS and CDR2 as SASEGT. With V trimmed by 5 bases and J by 6 bases, 4 bases remained unmatched. CDR3 nucleotides: TGTGCCAGCAGTACACAGGGGGCGGATGGCTACACCTTC. It is translated as CASSTQGADGYTF.

This clonotype appeared many times. This chain connects TRBV7-2 to TRBJ1-1; TRBD1 is a possible D gene (6 bases). V lost 3 bases and J 7 bases, leaving 15 bases between the germline ends. The length of the CDR3 is 14 residues. The germline V gene has CDR1 SGHTA and CDR2 FQGNSA. The CDR3 loop reads CASSLNLRGIEAFF. The CDR3 bases are TGTGCCAGCAGCTTGAACCTCAGGGGAATTGAAGCTTTCTTT.

This clonotype was counted a few times. Here the CDR3 omits its conserved ending phenylalanine or tryptophan, so a read error is the likely source. This chain links TRBV7-6 with TRBJ1-3; D gene ambiguous. This CDR3 has 16 residues. V was clipped by 5 bases and J by 3 bases, with 17 bases between them. Germline V lookup: CDR1 SGHVS, CDR2 FNYEAQ. CDR3 sequence: CASSQGQVLYGNTIYS. CDR3 DNA sequence: TGTGCCAGCAGCCAAGGGCAGGTTCTTTATGGAAACACCATATATTCT.

This clonotype was counted ten times or more. This chain's CDR3 is CASSQDRVGSGQGAFF. The CDR3 coding sequence is TGTGCCAGCAGCCAAGATCGGGTGGGCAGCGGGCAAGGAGCTTTCTTT. V usage is TRBV14 and J usage is TRBJ1-1; D remains unclear. Trimming pared 0 bases from V and 10 bases from J, leaving 21 bases between. Germline CDR1 reads SGHDN; CDR2 reads FVKESK. The CDR3 covers 16 residues.

The chain is built from TRBV19 and TRBJ2-7; TRBD1 agrees at 9 bases. This CDR3 has 15 residues. With 1 base clipped from V and 4 bases from J, the junction kept 5 bases outside the gene matches. CDR1 and CDR2 (germline): LNHDA, SQIVND (reference sequence). The CDR3 region has the DNA TGTGCCAGTAGTATAGCGGGACAGGGTCCGTACGAGCAGTACTTC. Protein sequence: CASSIAGQGPYEQYF.

This clonotype was counted at least ten times. The chain employs TRBV4-2 and TRBJ2-7; 13 nucleotides match TRBD2. CDR3 length equals 16 residues. V dropped 5 bases and J dropped 6; count of bases not matched to a gene: 10. Germline CDR1 and CDR2: LGHNA and YNFKEQ. Here the CDR3 DNA reads TGTGCCAGCAGCAGCGGACTAGCGGGAGACCATGGCGAGCAGTACGTC. As protein: CASSSGLAGDHGEQYV.

This clonotype was counted ten times or more. This sequence joins TRBV20-1 and TRBJ2-1; D not certain. Germline assignment: CDR1 DFQATT and CDR2 SNEGSKA (reference sequence). Trimming cost V 1 base and J 7 bases, with 17 bases left between them. The CDR3 consists of 15 residues. The CDR3 region has the DNA TGCAGTGCTAGAGTATCGATGGGCGCTACAAATGAGCAGTTCTTC. Protein product: CSARVSMGATNEQFF.

This clonotype showed up just a few times. This may come from a read error, since a much larger clone is one base off. This chain connects TRBV19 to TRBJ2-2; 7 bases map to TRBD2. The CDR3 extends over 16 amino acids. V lost 6 bases and J lost 2; bases outside the gene matches: 9. Germline loops: CDR1 LNHDA, CDR2 SQIVND (reference sequence). CDR3 bases: TGTGCCAGTAGCGAGACTAGCAGAACAAACACCGGGGAGCTGTTTTTT. Translated, it gives CASSETSRTNTGELFF.